The clone carrying this TCR beta chain showed up many times. Antigen specificity is unknown. Construction of the TCR beta libraries employed iRepertoire HTBI primers in conjunction with Arm-PCR of CDR3 regions. As originally analysed: Segment identification across samples yielded 62 TRBV and roughly 14 TRBJ segments. TCRdb fed the multiplex PCR reads into MiXCR, producing one record per CDR3 protein. TCRdb's processing, not the study's, gives the V and J calls here. The repertoire holds approximately 210,000 distinct CDR3 sequences, 15% to 20% seen once, with over 20% in the top ten. Time point denoted: newly diagnosed GD, antithyroid drugs for less than 3 months. The TCR library was made from RNA extracted from PBMCs. The source of the sample is a study of regulatory T cells in long-lasting Graves disease. Study findings and constraints: The TCR repertoire of persistent Graves' patients was less diverse than that of newly diagnosed ones.

The CDR3 has 17 residues. Germline assignment: CDR1 LGHNA and CDR2 YSLEER. V dropped 0 bases and J dropped 8; count of bases not matched to a gene: 10. The chain joins TRBV4-3 to TRBJ2-3; TRBD2 matches 11 bases. The origin of this receptor is a female donor with Graves disease. Source: peripheral blood mononuclear cells (PBMCs), taken at new diagnosis, from a patient treated with antithyroid drugs. For the CDR3, the DNA is TGCGCCAGCAGCCAAGACGTAGGACTAGCGGGTTTTGGTACGCAGTATTTT. This gives the protein CASSQDVGLAGFGTQYF.